Following are 10 T cell receptor beta chains from one sample sequenced in a study of blood T cell repertoires in COVID-19. The assay was immunoSEQ multiplex PCR, and TCRdb's table has in-frame clones only and misses some. This table holds about 400,000 clones, roughly 90% found once. The source material was peripheral blood. Every receptor here comes from a man between 40 and 49 years old with acute or convalescent COVID-19.

V usage is TRBV9 and J usage is TRBJ2-7; D is possibly TRBD2 (6 bases). Germline V gene sequence: CDR1 SGDLS, CDR2 YYNGEE. Trimming took off 7 bases at V and 0 bases at J, with 14 bases between the two ends. The CDR3 runs 14 residues. CDR3 sequence reads: CASAGLPNSYEQYF. Here the CDR3 DNA reads TGTGCCAGCGCTGGACTACCTAACTCCTACGAGCAGTACTTC.

V gene TRBV19 combines with J gene TRBJ1-2; possible D gene TRBD1, 5 bases. The germline V gene has CDR1 LNHDA and CDR2 SQIVND (reference sequence). V was trimmed by 5 bases and J by 8 bases, leaving 15 bases between them. The CDR3 has 13 residues. The CDR3 here is CASSARQRIGYTF. The CDR3 coding sequence is TGTGCCAGTAGTGCCAGACAGAGGATAGGCTACACCTTC.

The chain uses TRBV19 and TRBJ2-3; weak D call: TRBD1 (5 bases). Germline CDR1 and CDR2: LNHDA and SQIVND (reference sequence). The CDR3 is 15 residues long. V lost 7 bases and J 0 bases, leaving 14 bases between the germline ends. The CDR3 coding sequence is TGTGCCAGTACCGAAACAGGTTCTAGCACAGATACGCAGTATTTT. Protein: CASTETGSSTDTQYF.

The chain couples TRBV28 to TRBJ1-1; tentatively, D is TRBD1 (5 bases). V lost 4 bases, J lost 3 bases, and 18 bases lay in between. The germline V gene encodes CDR1 MDHEN and CDR2 SYDVKM. This CDR3 is 16 amino acids long. Written as DNA, the CDR3 is TGTGCCAGCAGTTCAATTCTACGACAGTTGGACACTGAAGCTTTCTTT. It translates to CASSSILRQLDTEAFF.

The V gene is TRBV5-1, the J gene TRBJ1-2; the match to TRBD1 covers 9 bases. The trim removed 2 bases at V and 4 bases at J, leaving 6 bases unmatched. This CDR3 has 15 amino acids. Germline V gene data show CDR1 as SGHRS and CDR2 as YFSETQ. As DNA, the CDR3 is TGCGCCAGCAGCTTAGAGACAGGGGGTGTCTATGGCTACACCTTC. Translated, it gives CASSLETGGVYGYTF.

CDR3 protein: CASMGTSTYGYTF. The CDR3 DNA is TGCGCCAGCATGGGGACTTCGACCTATGGCTACACCTTC. The chain carries TRBV5-1 and TRBJ1-2; weak D call: TRBD1 (5 bases). The CDR3 spans 13 residues. Germline values: CDR1 SGHRS, CDR2 YFSETQ. V gave up 6 bases and J gave up 4 bases, with 13 bases separating them. Full variable domain (outside the CDR3, taken from reference TRBV5-1 and TRBJ1-2): KAGVTQTPRYLIKTRGQQVTLSCSPISGHRSVSWYQQTPGQGLQFLFEYFSETQRNKGNFPGRFSGRQFSNSRSEMNVSTLELGDSALYLCASMGTSTYGYTFGSGTRLTVV.

The J gene is TRBJ2-1, the V gene TRBV7-3; 10 nucleotides line up with TRBD2. The ends lost 2 bases at V and 4 bases at J; junction bases unmatched: 2. The CDR3 is 15 amino acids. Germline CDR1 reads SGHTA; CDR2 reads FQGTGA. The CDR3 sequence: CASSLALAGYNEQFF. The CDR3, as DNA: TGTGCCAGCAGCTTAGCACTAGCGGGATACAATGAGCAGTTCTTC.

The CDR3 reads CASSSRGRALSYEQYF. CDR3 nucleotide sequence: TGTGCCAGCAGTTCGAGGGGGCGGGCCCTCTCCTACGAGCAGTACTTC. The chain employs TRBV6-5 and TRBJ2-7, with 7 bases that match TRBD1. The ends lost 4 bases at V and 0 bases at J; junction bases unmatched: 9. The V gene's germline CDR1 is MNHEY and CDR2 SVGAGI. This CDR3 spans 16 amino acids.

The V and J genes are TRBV6-4 and TRBJ2-1; 9 bases map to TRBD1. This CDR3 comprises 15 residues. The germline gives CDR1 MRHNA, CDR2 SNTAGT. After removal of 4 bases from V and 7 bases from J, the junction contained 8 bases not matched to a gene. CDR3 loop: CASSVGTGSYNEQFF. In nucleotides, the CDR3 is TGTGCCAGCAGTGTAGGGACAGGGTCGTATAATGAGCAGTTCTTC.

This clone appeared once. The chain has TRBV6-2 or TRBV6-3 and TRBJ2-3; the D gene is possibly TRBD2 (6 bases). V lost 0 bases to trimming and J lost 6 bases, with 13 bases between them. The germline V gene has CDR1 MNHEY and CDR2 SVGEGT. The CDR3 has 15 amino acids. The CDR3 DNA sequence: TGTGCCAGCAGTTACTCCCCGACTAGTACGGATACGCAGTATTTT. Encoded protein: CASSYSPTSTDTQYF.